One and the same sample provided the 22 T cell receptor beta chains below, sequenced in a study of OX40 agonist ivuxolimab in advanced cancers. Sequencing was performed with immunoSEQ multiplex PCR; in TCRdb, only in-frame clones are kept and a portion is missing. In the table there are about 84,000 clones, roughly 82% of which are singletons. The sample was CD4+ or CD8+ T cells sorted from blood, taken in a trial of the OX40 agonist ivuxolimab. The receptors were gathered from an adult with an advanced solid tumor such as melanoma, head and neck, liver or kidney cancer.

This chain connects TRBV10-3 to TRBJ1-2; TRBD1 aligns across 8 bases. CDR1 is ENHRY, CDR2 SYGVKD, per germline. The CDR3 runs 17 residues. V shed 0 bases and J 6 bases; nucleotides not matched to a gene: 12. This chain's CDR3 is CAISESSDPDRANGYTF. For the CDR3, the DNA is TGTGCCATCAGTGAGTCCAGCGATCCGGACAGGGCTAATGGCTACACCTTC.

The chain links TRBV4-2 to TRBJ2-3, with 10 bases aligning to TRBD2. Germline assignment: CDR1 LGHNA and CDR2 YNFKEQ. The V gene end was trimmed by 2 bases and the J gene end by 5 bases; junction bases not matched to a gene: 7. The CDR3 is made up of 16 amino acids. The DNA of the CDR3 is TGTGCCAGCAGCCAAACTAGCGGGGTTGGAGAAGATACGCAGTATTTT. Amino acid sequence: CASSQTSGVGEDTQYF.

The chain joins TRBV18 to TRBJ2-2; no definite D call. The CDR3 spans 16 residues. V lost 6 bases, J lost 3 bases, and 17 bases lay in between. CDR1 and CDR2 (germline): KGHSH, LQKENI. CDR3 sequence reads: CASSLSEYSYTGELFF. As DNA, the CDR3 is TGTGCCAGCTCCCTCTCCGAATACTCTTACACCGGGGAGCTGTTTTTT.

This clone was seen more than once but under ten times. Here the CDR3 reads CASSRSGQFGYGYTF. The CDR3 nucleotides are TGTGCCAGCAGCCGAAGTGGACAGTTTGGCTATGGCTACACCTTC. This rearrangement joins TRBV28 to TRBJ1-2, with D possibly matching TRBD1 (6 bases). Trimming took off 6 bases at V and 4 bases at J, with 18 bases between the two ends. The CDR3 spans 15 residues. CDR1 and CDR2 from the germline V gene are MDHEN and SYDVKM.

The gene calls are TRBV5-1 and TRBJ1-1, with 7 bases identical to TRBD1. CDR1 and CDR2 (germline): SGHRS, YFSETQ. Trimming at V came to 3 bases and at J to 1 base, leaving 6 bases not matched to a gene. This CDR3 comprises 15 residues. The CDR3 reads CASSWTGQPNTEAFF. The CDR3 nucleotides are TGCGCCAGCAGCTGGACGGGACAGCCGAACACTGAAGCTTTCTTT.

This clone was seen a handful of times. CDR3: CASSLEAEAFF. Written as DNA, the CDR3 is TGTGCCAGCAGCTTAGAAGCTGAAGCTTTCTTT. The chain has TRBV7-9 and TRBJ1-1; D is ambiguous. Trimming left V 1 base short and J 6 bases short, with 3 bases between. The CDR3 runs to 11 residues. In germline, CDR1 is SEHNR, CDR2 FQNEAQ (reference sequence).

In its sample, this clone was seen a few times. V is TRBV6-1 and J is TRBJ1-3; D remains ambiguous. The CDR3 length is 15 residues. The germline CDR1 and CDR2 sequences are MNHNS and SASEGT. Trimming cost V 2 bases and J 3 bases, with 11 bases left between them. CDR3 DNA: TGTGCCAGCAGTGAACTCCCCATACTTGGAAACACCATATATTTT. Its protein product is CASSELPILGNTIYF.

This clone was seen once. The genes are TRBV18 and TRBJ1-1, with D perhaps matching TRBD1 (5 bases). Trimming stripped 0 bases from V and 1 base from J, with 12 bases between. The CDR3 has 16 amino acids. In germline, CDR1 is KGHSH, CDR2 LQKENI. The CDR3 sequence: CASSPPLGPSNTEAFF. The CDR3, as DNA: TGTGCCAGCTCACCACCCCTGGGACCGTCGAACACTGAAGCTTTCTTT.

The gene calls are TRBV28 and TRBJ2-5, with TRBD1 identical over 11 bases. CDR1 is MDHEN, CDR2 SYDVKM, per germline. J gave up 6 bases and V 4 bases, and 4 bases lay outside the gene matches. The CDR3 runs 14 residues. DNA of the CDR3: TGTGCCAGCAGTTGGACAGGGGGCAGACAGACCCAGTACTTC. As protein: CASSWTGGRQTQYF.

The chain uses TRBV7-9 and TRBJ2-7, with 11 bases lining up with TRBD1. Germline V CDR1 and CDR2: SEHNR, FQNEAQ (reference sequence). V lost 5 bases and J lost 3; bases outside the gene matches: 6. The CDR3 sequence is 15 residues long. In nucleotides, the CDR3 is TGTGCCAGCAGCCCGAGGACAGGGGGCAACTACGAGCAGTACTTC. Its translation is CASSPRTGGNYEQYF.

The gene calls are TRBV5-1 and TRBJ2-7; D call uncertain. The CDR3 runs to 13 residues. Deletions cut 4 bases from V and 5 bases from J, with 13 bases between. Germline CDR1 and CDR2: SGHRS and YFSETQ. The CDR3 bases are TGCGCCAGCAGCGCGACAAGTGCCCACGAGCAGTACTTC. This encodes CASSATSAHEQYF.

This chain links TRBV10-3 with TRBJ2-7; D not certain. From germline, CDR1 is ENHRY and CDR2 SYGVKD. The CDR3 spans 14 residues. V gave up 0 bases and J gave up 1 base, with 7 bases separating them. The CDR3 DNA reads as TGTGCCATCAGTGAGTCTGGGCGGTCCTACGAGCAGTACTTC. This encodes CAISESGRSYEQYF.

The chain is built from TRBV9 and TRBJ1-6; possibly TRBD1 for D (5 bases). Deletions cut 4 bases from V and 10 bases from J, with 18 bases between. CDR3 length: 15 amino acids. The V gene's germline CDR1 is SGDLS and CDR2 YYNGEE. The CDR3: CASSKDEDNRSPLHF. CDR3 in DNA: TGTGCCAGCAGCAAAGATGAGGACAACCGGTCACCCCTCCACTTT.

The genes are TRBV18 and TRBJ1-4, with D perhaps TRBD1 (5 bases). Germline CDR1 is KGHSH and CDR2 is LQKENI. The CDR3 covers 13 residues. Between the trimmed V and J ends, which lost 3 bases and 8 bases, there was a span of 10 bases. CDR3 residues: CASSPGHEEKLFF. Written as DNA, the CDR3 is TGTGCCAGCTCACCTGGACACGAAGAAAAACTGTTTTTT. The variable domain in full, completed from reference TRBV18 and TRBJ1-4, reads NAGVMQNPRHLVRRRGQEARLRCSPMKGHSHVYWYRQLPEEGLKFMVYLQKENIIDESGMPKERFSAEFPKEGPSILRIQQVVRGDSAAYFCASSPGHEEKLFFGSGTQLSVL.

V gene TRBV7-5 combines with J gene TRBJ2-7; the table gives TRBD1 as D, unverified against the DNA. TRBV7-5 is annotated as a pseudogene. This CDR3 contains 16 residues. The CDR3 spells CARSTQTGGRGYEQYF. The CDR3 DNA reads as TGTGCCAGAAGCACCCAAACAGGGGGCAGGGGCTACGAGCAGTACTTC.

The J gene is TRBJ2-6, the V gene TRBV11-1; D is unclear. V lost 4 bases to trimming and J lost 3 bases, with 13 bases between them. The CDR3 is 16 amino acids. CDR1 is SGHAT and CDR2 is FQDESV in the germline V gene (reference sequence). The CDR3 DNA reads as TGTGCCAGCAGCTACACCCTGGGGTATGGGGCCAACGTCCTGACTTTC. Its protein is CASSYTLGYGANVLTF.

The V call is TRBV7-2, the J call TRBJ1-5; tentative D call: TRBD1 (5 bases). Deletions cut 3 bases from V and 6 bases from J, with 12 bases between. This CDR3 has 14 amino acids. The V gene's germline CDR1 is SGHTA and CDR2 FQGNSA. CDR3 sequence reads: CASSFSREGQPQHF. CDR3 nucleotide sequence: TGTGCCAGCAGCTTTAGCAGGGAGGGTCAGCCCCAGCATTTT. Full variable domain (remainder filled in from reference TRBV7-2 and TRBJ1-5): GAGVSQSPSNKVTEKGKDVELRCDPISGHTALYWYRQSLGQGLEFLIYFQGNSAPDKSGLPSDRFSAERTGGSVSTLTIQRTQQEDSAVYLCASSFSREGQPQHFGDGTRLSIL.

This clone was found a few times. The gene calls are TRBV9 and TRBJ2-3; D might be TRBD2 (6 bases). The germline V and J ends were trimmed by 0 bases and 6 bases, with 14 bases remaining between them. The CDR3 is made up of 15 amino acids. CDR1 SGDLS and CDR2 YYNGEE come from the germline V gene. In nucleotides, the CDR3 is TGTGCCAGCAGCGTAGCTTGGGGCGGGACTGATACGCAGTATTTT. It specifies CASSVAWGGTDTQYF. Variable domain in full (rest from reference TRBV9 and TRBJ2-3): DSGVTQTPKHLITATGQRVTLRCSPRSGDLSVYWYQQSLDQGLQFLIQYYNGEERAKGNILERFSAQQFPDLHSELNLSSLELGDSALYFCASSVAWGGTDTQYFGPGTRLTVL.

This clone was detected a few times. This rearrangement joins TRBV5-1 to TRBJ1-6; tentative D call: TRBD1 (5 bases). The CDR3 runs 14 residues. The germline V gene has CDR1 SGHRS and CDR2 YFSETQ. V lost 5 bases, J lost 11 bases, and 17 bases lay in between. As DNA, the CDR3 is TGCGCCAGCAGGTCGGGTGTAGGGGAGGCACCCCTCCACTTT. Translated, it gives CASRSGVGEAPLHF. Full variable domain (outside the CDR3, taken from reference TRBV5-1 and TRBJ1-6): KAGVTQTPRYLIKTRGQQVTLSCSPISGHRSVSWYQQTPGQGLQFLFEYFSETQRNKGNFPGRFSGRQFSNSRSEMNVSTLELGDSALYLCASRSGVGEAPLHFGNGTRLTVT.

J is TRBJ2-2 and V is TRBV6-1; D unresolved. The V end lost 2 bases, the J end lost 3 bases, and 10 bases lay between the germline ends. From germline, CDR1 is MNHNS and CDR2 SASEGT. The length of the CDR3 is 15 residues. CDR3 DNA sequence: TGTGCCAGCAGTGAAAACCGGGCCCACACCGGGGAGCTGTTTTTT. It translates to CASSENRAHTGELFF.

This chain connects TRBV6-6 to TRBJ1-3, with a weak D call TRBD1 (5 bases). This CDR3 comprises 13 residues. Trimming took off 7 bases at V and 5 bases at J, with 12 bases between the two ends. Germline V CDR1 and CDR2: MNHNY, SVGAGI (reference sequence). In DNA form, the CDR3 reads TGTGCCAGCACTGGGGGGATACGAAACACCATATATTTT. This encodes CASTGGIRNTIYF.

The V call is TRBV5-6, the J call TRBJ1-6; D uncertain. The V and J ends lost 0 bases and 9 bases respectively, with 4 bases between them. The CDR3 totals 12 residues. Germline V gene data show CDR1 as SGHDT and CDR2 as YYEEEE. The CDR3: CASSLVFSPLHF. DNA of the CDR3: TGTGCCAGCAGCTTGGTCTTTTCACCCCTCCACTTT.